This T cell receptor beta chain was profiled in a study of monozygotic twins with inflammatory bowel disease. On this clonotype itself: What it binds is not known.

For every TCR library, about 3,500 ng of total RNA was used. A 6-nucleotide sample barcode was carried by the UMIs, which template switching added. TCRdb reprocessed the 5' RACE reads and reports one entry per CDR3 protein, with no DNA. The repertoire table contains about 300,000 distinct CDR3 sequences. Study results and caveats: A single strong clonotype or signal linked to IBD was not supported. Fewer clonotypes were shared with others by IBD patients than by healthy twins, especially with disease activity.

The sequence was obtained from a human donor with ulcerative colitis or Crohn's disease, or a healthy co-twin of an affected twin (not recorded which). The sample consisted of blood.

This CDR3 reads CATSRVWAANQPQHF. This chain connects TRBV15 to TRBJ1-5. The CDR3 runs 15 residues. In germline, CDR1 is LNHNV, CDR2 YYDKDF (reference sequence).